These 7 T cell receptor beta chains originate from one sample sequenced in a study of T cells in localized non-small cell lung cancer. Produced via immunoSEQ multiplex PCR; TCRdb's table is partial and in-frame only. The profile shows 55,000 to 80,000 clones, 84% of them singletons. The sequenced sample was peripheral blood, obtained before any cancer treatment. All receptors derive from a female donor aged 60 or older with stage I lung adenocarcinoma.

A remark on this clone: One end of the junction varies from germline; a read error may be responsible. The chain carries TRBV7-7 and TRBJ2-5, with a possible D match to TRBD1 (6 bases). The CDR3 consists of 14 residues. CDR1 is SSHAT, CDR2 FNYEAQ, per germline (reference sequence). CDR3: CASSPQQGEETQYF. DNA for the CDR3: TGTGCTAGCAGCCCACAACAGGGAGAAGAGACCCAGTACTTC.

As regards this clone: The same CDR3 also results from other DNA sequences found in this sample. V gene TRBV4-1 combines with J gene TRBJ1-2; D may be TRBD1 (5 bases). V dropped 1 base and J dropped 5 bases, with 8 bases sitting between them. CDR1 MGHRA and CDR2 YSYEKL come from the germline V gene. CDR3 size: 13 residues. The DNA for the CDR3 is TGCGCCAGCAGCCAAGCAGCAGGGTATGGCTACACCTTC. Translating it yields CASSQAAGYGYTF.

This clone was counted only a few times. V gene TRBV11-2 combines with J gene TRBJ2-7, with 8 bases identical to TRBD1. In germline, CDR1 is SGHAT, CDR2 FQNNGV. CDR3 size: 18 residues. The V segment lost 5 bases and the J segment 1 base; nucleotides outside the gene matches: 16. The CDR3 DNA reads as TGTGCCAGCAGCCCATCACCCAGAGACAGGGGTGTTTCCTACGAGCAGTACTTC. This sequence encodes CASSPSPRDRGVSYEQYF. The variable domain in full, completed from reference TRBV11-2 and TRBJ2-7, reads EAGVAQSPRYKIIEKRQSVAFWCNPISGHATLYWYQQILGQGPKLLIQFQNNGVVDDSQLPKDRFSAERLKGVDSTLKIQPAKLEDSAVYLCASSPSPRDRGVSYEQYFGPGTRLTVT.

Here the CDR3 reads CASSEYGVGGELFF. The CDR3 DNA reads as TGTGCCAGCAGTGAATACGGGGTCGGCGGGGAGCTGTTTTTT. The chain combines TRBV25-1 with TRBJ2-2; D perhaps matches TRBD2 (5 bases). V was trimmed by 0 bases and J by 7 bases, leaving 9 bases between them. The germline gives CDR1 MGHDK, CDR2 SYGVNS. This CDR3 is built from 14 residues.

Notes on this clone: In the same sample, other DNA sequences code for this CDR3. This chain links TRBV6-4 with TRBJ2-1; unclear D gene. Germline lookup yields CDR1 MRHNA and CDR2 SNTAGT. The V gene lost 4 bases and the J gene lost 0 bases, with 7 bases spanning the gap. The CDR3 sequence is 14 residues long. CDR3 protein: CASSVGSSYNEQFF. DNA of the CDR3: TGTGCCAGCAGTGTAGGCAGCTCCTACAATGAGCAGTTCTTC.

This chain uses TRBV10-3 with TRBJ2-1; 9 bases are shared with TRBD2. Germline CDR1 and CDR2: ENHRY and SYGVKD. The CDR3 sequence is 16 residues long. V shed 2 bases and J 10 bases; nucleotides not matched to a gene: 12. The CDR3 is CAISEPEAGLAKEQFF. Here the CDR3 DNA reads TGTGCCATCAGTGAGCCGGAAGCGGGACTAGCCAAAGAGCAGTTCTTC.

V usage is TRBV5-1 and J usage is TRBJ1-1; D gene ambiguous. CDR3 length: 14 amino acids. Trimming removed 0 bases at V and 2 bases at J, with 8 bases between. Germline CDR1 reads SGHRS; CDR2 reads YFSETQ. In DNA, the CDR3 is TGCGCCAGCAGCTTGGGACAAGCAAACACTGAAGCTTTCTTT. As protein: CASSLGQANTEAFF.